This T cell receptor beta chain is drawn from a study of control samples from healthy donors and cancer patients. The data were produced by immunoSEQ multiplex PCR, yet TCRdb's version contains in-frame clones alone and is incomplete. The sample yields 89,000 or so clones, 70% to 90% seen once. The sample consisted of blood. The TCR was taken from a man aged 50 to 59 in good health.

CDR3 amino acids: CASSDRGLKEAFF. The CDR3 DNA is TGTGCCAGCAGTGACAGGGGGCTGAAAGAAGCTTTCTTT. This rearrangement joins TRBV6-1 to TRBJ1-1; 8 bases map to TRBD1. The V gene end was trimmed by 3 bases and the J gene end by 8 bases; junction bases not matched to a gene: 5. CDR1 and CDR2 (germline): MNHNS, SASEGT. This CDR3 contains 13 residues.